This T cell receptor (beta chain) came from a study of T cells in Graves' hyperthyroidism and ophthalmopathy. Study-wide background: Staff took peripheral blood when the initial diagnosis was made, before any treatment began.

TCR beta CDR3 regions were amplified from RNA transcripts. First-round RT-PCR with HTBI primers amplified the TCR CDR3 region. Via MiXCR, TCRdb re-called the multiplex PCR reads, giving one row per CDR3 protein. The sample yields approximately 600,000 distinct CDR3 sequences, under 15% seen once. Ophthalmopathy patients all had a Clinical Activity Score of at least 3, a NOSPECS grade of at least 4 and disease under 3 months old. Uncontrolled infection, other autoimmune disease, pregnancy or lactation excluded patients. This clonotype was seen ten or more times. The germline gives CDR1 LGHNA, CDR2 YNFKEQ. V was trimmed by 0 bases and J by 7 bases, leaving 18 bases between them. This CDR3 comprises 16 residues.

This sequence was found in a woman aged 40 to 49 with Graves' ophthalmopathy. Sequences were obtained from blood. The chain has TRBV4-2 and TRBJ1-1; no clear D. CDR3 sequence (DNA): TGTGCCAGCAGCCAAGAGGGGATCGGGCCCGGGGTTGAAGCTTTCTTT. Translation: CASSQEGIGPGVEAFF.